The 20 T cell receptor beta chains in this list originate from one sample, sequenced in a study of tumor-infiltrating lymphocytes in primary liver carcinoma. Priming with a constant-region primer yielded TCR beta cDNA from approximately 500 ng total RNA. Each TCR beta library was derived from three nested multiplex PCR rounds that employed slightly modified ARM-PCR. With TRBV1-TRBV30 forward primers and a C-beta reverse primer, the first two PCR rounds were run for roughly 10 cycles each. TCRdb passed the multiplex PCR reads through MiXCR, listing each CDR3 protein once. The sample holds fewer than 400,000 distinct CDR3 sequences, roughly 60% seen once. The researchers obtained blood RNA from unsorted whole blood and also extracted germline DNA. The specimen was peripheral blood. The source of these receptors is a man aged 35-49 years with primary liver carcinoma and hepatitis B virus infection.

As to this clonotype: The junction shows a germline mismatch at one end, possibly a read error. V gene TRBV6-5 combines with J gene TRBJ2-1, with a possible D match to TRBD1 (5 bases). The CDR3 is made up of 15 amino acids. The V gene's germline CDR1 is MNHEY and CDR2 SVGAGI. The CDR3 sequence is CASSSTWGHYNEHFF. The CDR3 nucleotides read TGTGCCAGCAGTTCAACATGGGGCCATTACAATGAGCATTTCTTC.

On this clonotype: A much larger clone is a single base away; this may be a read error. The rearrangement uses TRBV6-6 and TRBJ1-5; D is perhaps TRBD1 (6 bases). Germline-derived CDR1 and CDR2 are MNHNY and SVGAGI (reference sequence). There are 17 residues in the CDR3. CDR3 protein: CANSYGTGRGSNQPQHF. Written as DNA, the CDR3 is TGTGCCAACAGTTACGGCACAGGGCGGGGAAGCAATCAGCCCCAGCATTTT.

With regard to this clonotype: The conserved final phenylalanine or tryptophan is absent from the CDR3, which likely points to a read error. This rearrangement joins TRBV6-1 to TRBJ2-7, with D unclear. The CDR3 extends over 13 amino acids. Trimming took off 1 base at V and 8 bases at J, with 12 bases between the two ends. Looked up from germline, CDR1 is MNHNS and CDR2 is SASEGT. CDR3 sequence reads: CASSEEDRNKQYL. The CDR3 DNA sequence: TGTGCCAGCAGTGAAGAAGATCGGAACAAGCAGTACCTC.

Comment on this clonotype: A much larger clonotype is one base distant, so this may be a read error. The chain joins TRBV6-1 to TRBJ1-1; a weak D match, TRBD1 (5 bases). V was cut by 4 bases and J by 4 bases, with 16 bases left in between. CDR1 is MNHNS and CDR2 is SASEGT in the germline V gene. This CDR3 region has 15 residues. CDR3 sequence reads: CASSGRQAGLTEAFF. As DNA, the CDR3 is TGTGCCAGCAGTGGACGCCAGGCGGGGCTCACTGAAGCTTTCTTT.

In its sample, this clonotype was seen many times. This chain uses TRBV6-1 with TRBJ1-3; TRBD1 matches 9 bases. Looked up from germline, CDR1 is MNHNS and CDR2 is SASEGT. CDR3 size: 20 residues. The V segment lost 5 bases and the J segment 4 bases; nucleotides outside the gene matches: 21. DNA of the CDR3: TGTGCCAGCAGTCCGGAATCCCCCGGGACAGGGTTTTTAGCCGGAAACACCATATATTTT. It yields the protein CASSPESPGTGFLAGNTIYF.

Many counts were recorded for this clonotype. The rearrangement uses TRBV29-1 and TRBJ2-1; D is perhaps TRBD1 or TRBD2 (5 bases each). Germline CDR1 SQVTM, CDR2 ANQGSEA. There are 14 residues in the CDR3. The V end lost 4 bases, the J end lost 2 bases, and 12 bases lay between the germline ends. The CDR3 loop is CSVVRDLAYNEQFF. DNA of the CDR3: TGCAGCGTTGTAAGGGACCTGGCCTACAATGAGCAGTTCTTC.

Notes on this clonotype: This clone may be a read error of a much larger clone one base away. The rearrangement joins TRBV4-1 to TRBJ2-3; TRBD2 matches 11 bases. V was pared by 3 bases and J by 10 bases, with 12 bases of the junction left unmatched. Germline lookup yields CDR1 MGHRA and CDR2 YSYEKL. There are 16 residues in the CDR3. Here the CDR3 reads CASSHAQLAGEGSQYF. CDR3 bases: TGCGCCAGCAGCCATGCACAACTAGCGGGAGAAGGGTCGCAGTATTTT.

Concerning this clonotype: Being one base from a much bigger clone, this may be a read error. J is TRBJ2-1 and V is TRBV2, with 8 bases matching TRBD1. This CDR3 has 16 residues. Germline V gives CDR1 SNHLY, CDR2 FYNNEI. Trimming cost V 5 bases and J 8 bases; bases outside gene matches: 14. The chain's CDR3 is CASSFPRTGIMDEQFF. The CDR3 nucleotides are TGTGCCAGCAGTTTCCCCAGGACAGGGATAATGGATGAGCAGTTCTTC.

The chain links TRBV6-5 to TRBJ2-3; D perhaps matches TRBD2 (5 bases). Germline V CDR1 and CDR2: MNHEY, SVGAGI. The V end was cut by 4 bases, the J end by 15 bases, with 26 bases between. The CDR3 consists of 15 residues. The CDR3 region has the DNA TGTGCCAGCAGTTTCCCCCCTGGAGGCACAGATATGCAATATTTT. As protein: CASSFPPGGTDMQYF.

In this sample, this clonotype turned up many times. The chain uses TRBV29-1 and TRBJ2-7; 8 bases align to TRBD1. Germline assignment: CDR1 SQVTM and CDR2 ANQGSEA. V shed 5 bases, J shed 5 bases, and the junction held 5 bases outside the gene matches. The CDR3 loop spans 12 amino acids. The DNA for the CDR3 is TGCAGCGTTAGGGCAGGGGGCCACGAGCAGTACTTC. The encoded protein is CSVRAGGHEQYF.

This clonotype was detected a few times. The chain combines TRBV4-2 with TRBJ2-1, with 7 bases lining up with TRBD2. Germline loops: CDR1 LGHNA, CDR2 YNFKEQ. CDR3 length: 15 amino acids. V lost 3 bases and J lost 5; bases outside the gene matches: 7. CDR3 nucleotide sequence: TGTGCCAGCAGCCAGAGACTAGCCACCAACAATGAGCAGTTCTTC. Protein sequence: CASSQRLATNNEQFF.

In the case of this clonotype: Possible read error: a much larger clone is one base away. The chain employs TRBV12-3 or TRBV12-4 and TRBJ2-7; a weak D match, TRBD1 (6 bases). This CDR3 has 17 residues. The CDR3 region has the DNA TGTGCCAGCAGTTTAGCATCAGGGGCGAGCCGCTCCTACGAGCTGTACTTC. Its protein is CASSLASGASRSYELYF.

This clonotype was seen repeatedly, ten times or more. The chain combines TRBV4-1 with TRBJ2-7; no clear D gene. Between the trimmed V and J ends, which lost 3 bases and 4 bases, there was a span of 7 bases. CDR3 length equals 12 residues. Germline V lookup: CDR1 MGHRA, CDR2 YSYEKL. CDR3 bases: TGCGCCAGCAGCCAGGTGGGATACGAGCAGTACTTC. It encodes CASSQVGYEQYF.

As concerns this clonotype: A read error may produce the germline difference seen at one junction end. V gene TRBV6-6 combines with J gene TRBJ2-5, with D perhaps matching TRBD2 (5 bases). This CDR3 comprises 11 residues. Germline-derived CDR1 and CDR2 are MNHNY and SVGAGI (reference sequence). CDR3 amino acids: CVSSGEETQYF. CDR3 DNA: TGTGTCAGCAGTGGGGAGGAGACCCAGTACTTC.

This clonotype was seen a single time. One end of the junction fails to match germline, which may point to a read error. The chain links TRBV5-4 to TRBJ2-1, with 7 bases lining up with TRBD2. The germline CDR1 and CDR2 sequences are SGHNT and YYREEE (reference sequence). The length of the CDR3 is 15 residues. The CDR3 spells CVSSLEGTINSEQFF. As DNA, the CDR3 is TGTGTCAGCAGCTTGGAAGGGACTATTAACAGTGAGCAGTTCTTC.

This clonotype was seen a single time. In nucleotides, the CDR3 is TGTGCTAGCTGTCAACCCGTACGGGGGCTGGTAAAACTGTTTTTT. Its translation is CASCQPVRGLVKLFF. The gene calls are TRBV11-2 and TRBJ1-4; possibly TRBD1 for D (6 bases). The CDR3 loop spans 15 amino acids. The germline CDR1 and CDR2 sequences are SGHAT and FQNNGV.

The rearrangement uses TRBV4-3 and TRBJ2-7, with 9 bases identical to TRBD2. Germline V gene sequence: CDR1 LGHNA, CDR2 YSLEER. The CDR3 extends over 15 amino acids. The V segment lost 0 bases and the J segment 4 bases; nucleotides outside the gene matches: 4. The CDR3 reads CASSQERAGGYEQYF. Here the CDR3 DNA reads TGCGCCAGCAGCCAAGAACGGGCGGGAGGGTACGAGCAGTACTTC.

The V gene is TRBV6-2 or TRBV6-3, the J gene TRBJ2-5; unclear D gene. The CDR3 extends over 12 amino acids. The germline CDR1 and CDR2 sequences are MNHEY and SVGEGT. V shed 7 bases and J shed 3 bases, with 9 bases lying between them. The CDR3, as DNA: TGTGCCAGCAATCCCAGAGAAGAGACCCAGTACTTC. As protein: CASNPREETQYF.

This rearrangement joins TRBV5-4 to TRBJ2-7; possible D gene TRBD2, 5 bases. V lost 2 bases to trimming and J lost 7 bases, with 13 bases between them. CDR1 and CDR2 from the germline V gene are SGHNT and YYREEE (reference sequence). This CDR3 region has 13 residues. The CDR3 loop is CASSFPGPGEQYF. CDR3 nucleotide sequence: TGTGCCAGCAGCTTTCCAGGCCCGGGGGAGCAGTACTTC.

Regarding this clonotype: This may be a read error: a much more frequent sequence differs by one nucleotide. The chain combines TRBV4-1 with TRBJ2-1; D ambiguous. CDR1 MGHRA and CDR2 YSYEKL come from the germline V gene. CDR3 length: 14 amino acids. V lost 1 base to trimming and J lost 7 bases, with 11 bases between them. The CDR3 reads CASSQVRVGNEQFF. CDR3 coding DNA: TGCGCCAGCAGCCAAGTTCGGGTAGGAAATGAGCAGTTCTTC.